Following are 13 T cell receptor beta chains from one sample sequenced in a study of blood T cell repertoires in COVID-19 (dated by TCRdb to about 2020). The library was built by means of the immunoSEQ multiplex PCR assay. TCRdb retrieved this table from immuneACCESS and kept in-frame rearrangements only. Not all clones are present; in checked studies, unresolved V genes account for under half, and no reason is known for the remainder. In all, the sample holds roughly 87,000 clones, and roughly 70% of those were seen once. In total, the top ten clones hold around an eighth of the sample. The specimen was peripheral blood. The receptors come from an elderly woman with acute or convalescent COVID-19.

The chain combines TRBV4-1 with TRBJ1-2; TRBD1 aligns across 9 bases. In germline, CDR1 is MGHRA, CDR2 YSYEKL. The CDR3 extends over 16 amino acids. The trim removed 3 bases at V and 3 bases at J, leaving 8 bases unmatched. The CDR3 coding sequence is TGCGCCAGCAGCCACGCCAAGACAGGGGGGCACTATGGCTACACCTTC. This gives the protein CASSHAKTGGHYGYTF.

The chain couples TRBV7-3 to TRBJ2-3; D may be TRBD2 (7 bases). This CDR3 contains 14 residues. Trimming removed 4 bases at V and 0 bases at J, with 8 bases between. CDR1 is SGHTA, CDR2 FQGTGA, per germline. The CDR3 nucleotides read TGTGCCAGCAGCTGGGGGGGCAGCACAGATACGCAGTATTTT. Amino acid sequence: CASSWGGSTDTQYF.

The V call is TRBV24-1, the J call TRBJ1-2; D might be TRBD1 (6 bases). The CDR3 spans 12 residues. V lost 12 bases, J lost 2 bases, and 12 bases lay in between. CDR1 is KGHDR and CDR2 is SFDVKD in the germline V gene. In DNA, the CDR3 is TGTGCCGCCCCCACAGGGAACTATGGCTACACCTTC. Translation: CAAPTGNYGYTF.

The gene calls are TRBV7-9 and TRBJ1-3; D may be TRBD1 (6 bases). Germline CDR1 reads SEHNR; CDR2 reads FQNEAQ (reference sequence). The CDR3 has 15 amino acids. The V end lost 5 bases, the J end lost 0 bases, and 11 bases lay between the germline ends. CDR3 amino acids: CASSRDILSGNTIYF. The CDR3 nucleotides read TGTGCCAGCAGCCGGGACATCCTCTCTGGAAACACCATATATTTT. The full variable domain, its missing parts supplied by reference TRBV7-9 and TRBJ1-3, is DTGVSQNPRHKITKRGQNVTFRCDPISEHNRLYWYRQTLGQGPEFLTYFQNEAQLEKSRLLSDRFSAERPKGSFSTLEIQRTEQGDSAMYLCASSRDILSGNTIYFGEGSWLTVV.

This clone occurred a few times. The chain has TRBV7-2 and TRBJ1-1; weak D call: TRBD1 (6 bases). Germline V lookup: CDR1 SGHTA, CDR2 FQGNSA. CDR3 length equals 14 residues. Trimming took off 3 bases at V and 7 bases at J, with 15 bases between the two ends. As DNA, the CDR3 is TGTGCCAGCAGCTTGGGGGGGCAGGGTGGTGAAGCTTTCTTT. It specifies CASSLGGQGGEAFF.

The chain has TRBV11-2 and TRBJ1-1, with D unclear. The CDR3 is 13 amino acids. With 0 bases removed from V and 5 bases from J, the gap between germline ends came to 7 bases. Germline CDR1 reads SGHAT; CDR2 reads FQNNGV. CDR3 bases: TGTGCCAGCAGCTTAGAACAGATTACTGAAGCTTTCTTT. Amino acids: CASSLEQITEAFF.

This chain joins TRBV6-4 and TRBJ1-5; 7 positions match TRBD1. Germline CDR1 MRHNA, CDR2 SNTAGT. After removal of 5 bases from V and 0 bases from J, the junction contained 4 bases not matched to a gene. The length of the CDR3 is 15 residues. CDR3 DNA sequence: TGTGCCAGCAGTTCCCAGGGGGATAGCAATCAGCCCCAGCATTTT. Translated, it gives CASSSQGDSNQPQHF.

This sequence joins TRBV3-1 (or the pseudogene TRBV3-2) and TRBJ1-1, with TRBD1 identical over 8 bases. V dropped 1 base and J dropped 10; count of bases not matched to a gene: 5. CDR3 length: 13 amino acids. The germline gives CDR1 LGHDT, CDR2 YNNKEL (reference sequence). As DNA, the CDR3 is TGTGCCAGCAGCCAAGGGACAGGGCTCGGAGCTTTCTTT. It translates to CASSQGTGLGAFF.

The V gene is TRBV7-9, the J gene TRBJ2-6; unclear D gene. The CDR3 covers 12 residues. The V and J ends lost 8 bases and 0 bases respectively, with 2 bases between them. Germline assignment: CDR1 SEHNR and CDR2 FQNEAQ (reference sequence). The CDR3 region is CASYSGANVLTF. DNA for the CDR3: TGTGCCAGCTACTCTGGGGCCAACGTCCTGACTTTC.

Only a few counts were recorded for this clone. This rearrangement joins TRBV3-1 (or the pseudogene TRBV3-2) to TRBJ2-1; TRBD2 aligns across 8 bases. This CDR3 is built from 13 residues. Germline V gene sequence: CDR1 LGHDT, CDR2 YNNKEL (reference sequence). The J segment lost 3 bases and the V segment lost 8 bases, leaving 3 bases of the junction unmatched. The CDR3 DNA reads as TGTGCCAGCCCGGGACTAGTCTACAATGAGCAGTTCTTC. Encoded protein: CASPGLVYNEQFF.

The chain has TRBV7-7 and TRBJ2-5, with a possible D match to TRBD2 (6 bases). Trimming pared 5 bases from V and 1 base from J, leaving 14 bases between. Germline V CDR1 and CDR2: SSHAT, FNYEAQ (reference sequence). CDR3 length: 15 residues. The CDR3 sequence is CASSHPAGLQETQYF. CDR3 nucleotide sequence: TGTGCCAGCAGCCACCCCGCGGGGCTCCAAGAGACCCAGTACTTC. Together with reference TRBV7-7 and TRBJ2-5, the CDR3 gives the full variable domain: GAGVSQSPRYKVTKRGQDVTLRCDPISSHATLYWYQQALGQGPEFLTYFNYEAQPDKSGLPSDRFSAERPEGSISTLTIQRTEQRDSAMYRCASSHPAGLQETQYFGPGTRLLVL.

The rearrangement uses TRBV4-3 and TRBJ1-1; 7 bases line up with TRBD1. V lost 8 bases and J lost 8; bases outside the gene matches: 14. Germline V gene data show CDR1 as LGHNA and CDR2 as YSLEER. The CDR3 runs 14 residues. The CDR3 loop is CASAKGGRGREAFF. The DNA of the CDR3 is TGCGCCAGCGCAAAAGGGGGCCGGGGCAGGGAAGCTTTCTTT.

The chain has TRBV9 and TRBJ2-7; D is uncertain. The CDR3 runs to 14 residues. Trimming removed 1 base from V and 2 bases from J, with 10 bases in between. Germline CDR1 is SGDLS and CDR2 is YYNGEE. CDR3 coding DNA: TGTGCCAGCAGCGTAAACCTGGGCACCTACGAGCAGTACTTC. Its protein product is CASSVNLGTYEQYF.